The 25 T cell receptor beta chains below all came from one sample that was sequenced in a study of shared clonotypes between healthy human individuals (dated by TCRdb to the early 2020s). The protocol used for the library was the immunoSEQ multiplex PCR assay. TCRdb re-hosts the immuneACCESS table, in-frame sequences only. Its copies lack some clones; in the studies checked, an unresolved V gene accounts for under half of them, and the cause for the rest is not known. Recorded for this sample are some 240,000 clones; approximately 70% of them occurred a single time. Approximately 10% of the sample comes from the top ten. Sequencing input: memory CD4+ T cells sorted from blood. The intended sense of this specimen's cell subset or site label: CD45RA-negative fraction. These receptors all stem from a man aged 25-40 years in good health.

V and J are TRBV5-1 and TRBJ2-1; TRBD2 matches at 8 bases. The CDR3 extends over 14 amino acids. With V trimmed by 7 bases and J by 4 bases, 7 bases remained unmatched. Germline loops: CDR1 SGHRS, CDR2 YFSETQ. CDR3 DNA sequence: TGCGCCAGCCATAGCGGGACTAGGTACAATGAGCAGTTCTTC. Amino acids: CASHSGTRYNEQFF.

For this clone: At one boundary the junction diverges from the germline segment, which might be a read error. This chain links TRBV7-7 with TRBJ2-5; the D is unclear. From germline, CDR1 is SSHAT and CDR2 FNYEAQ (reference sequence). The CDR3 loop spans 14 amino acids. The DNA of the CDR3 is TGTGCTAGCAGCTTATTCCAGGCACAAGAGACCCAGTACTTC. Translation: CASSLFQAQETQYF.

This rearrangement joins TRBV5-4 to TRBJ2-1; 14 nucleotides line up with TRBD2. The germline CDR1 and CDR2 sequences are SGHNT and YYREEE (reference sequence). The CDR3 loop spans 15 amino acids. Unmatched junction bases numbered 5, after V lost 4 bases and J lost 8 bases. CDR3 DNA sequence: TGTGCCAGCAGCAAAATGGGACTAGCGGGAGATGAGCAGTTCTTC. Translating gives CASSKMGLAGDEQFF.

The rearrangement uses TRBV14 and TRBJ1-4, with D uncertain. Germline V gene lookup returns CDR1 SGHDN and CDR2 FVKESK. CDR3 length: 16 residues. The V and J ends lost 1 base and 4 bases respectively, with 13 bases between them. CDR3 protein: CASSQVAAPFNEKLFF. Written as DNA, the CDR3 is TGTGCCAGCAGCCAAGTTGCTGCCCCATTTAATGAAAAACTGTTTTTT.

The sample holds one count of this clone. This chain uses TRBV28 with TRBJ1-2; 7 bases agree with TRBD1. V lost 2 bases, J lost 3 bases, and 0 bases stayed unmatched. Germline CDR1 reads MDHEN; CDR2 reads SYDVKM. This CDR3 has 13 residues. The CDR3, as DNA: TGTGCCAGCAGTTTAACAGGGGACTATGGCTACACCTTC. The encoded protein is CASSLTGDYGYTF.

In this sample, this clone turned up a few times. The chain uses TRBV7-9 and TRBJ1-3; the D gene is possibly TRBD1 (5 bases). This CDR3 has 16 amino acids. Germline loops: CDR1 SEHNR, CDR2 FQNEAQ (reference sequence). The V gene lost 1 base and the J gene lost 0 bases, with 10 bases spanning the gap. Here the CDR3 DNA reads TGTGCCAGCAGCTTAGGGGGCCGGGGCTCTGGAAACACCATATATTTT. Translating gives CASSLGGRGSGNTIYF.

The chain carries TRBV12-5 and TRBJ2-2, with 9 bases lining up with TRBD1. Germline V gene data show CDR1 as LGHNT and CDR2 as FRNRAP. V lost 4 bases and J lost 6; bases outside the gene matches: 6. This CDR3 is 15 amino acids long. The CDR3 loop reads CASGSNRGPSGELFF. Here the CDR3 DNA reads TGTGCTAGTGGTTCAAACAGGGGGCCCTCCGGGGAGCTGTTTTTT. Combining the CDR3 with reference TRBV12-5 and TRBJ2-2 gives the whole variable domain DARVTQTPRHKVTEMGQEVTMRCQPILGHNTVFWYRQTMMQGLELLAYFRNRAPLDDSGMPKDRFSAEMPDATLATLKIQPSEPRDSAVYFCASGSNRGPSGELFFGEGSRLTVL.

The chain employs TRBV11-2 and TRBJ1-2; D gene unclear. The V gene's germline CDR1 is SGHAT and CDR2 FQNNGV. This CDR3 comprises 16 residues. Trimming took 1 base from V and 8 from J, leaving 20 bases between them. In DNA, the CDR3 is TGTGCCAGCAGCTTAGGGGCTTTGTCAGTTATTAGCGGCTACACCTTC. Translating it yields CASSLGALSVISGYTF.

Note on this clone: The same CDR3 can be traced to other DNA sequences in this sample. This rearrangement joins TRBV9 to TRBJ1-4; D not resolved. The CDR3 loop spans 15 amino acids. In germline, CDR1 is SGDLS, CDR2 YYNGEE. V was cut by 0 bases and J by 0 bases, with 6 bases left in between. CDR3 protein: CASSVGTATNEKLFF. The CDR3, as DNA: TGTGCCAGCAGCGTAGGAACAGCAACTAATGAAAAACTGTTTTTT.

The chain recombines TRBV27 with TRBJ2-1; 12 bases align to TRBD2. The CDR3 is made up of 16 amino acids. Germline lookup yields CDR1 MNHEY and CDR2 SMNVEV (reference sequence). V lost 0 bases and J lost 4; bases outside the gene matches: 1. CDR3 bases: TGTGCCAGCAGTTTATCCCTAGCGGGAGGGTACAATGAGCAGTTCTTC. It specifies CASSLSLAGGYNEQFF.

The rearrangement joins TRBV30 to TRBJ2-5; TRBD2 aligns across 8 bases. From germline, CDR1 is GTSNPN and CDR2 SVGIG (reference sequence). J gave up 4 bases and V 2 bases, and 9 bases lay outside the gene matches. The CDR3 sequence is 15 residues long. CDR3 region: CAWSMGLGDAETQYF. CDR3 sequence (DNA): TGTGCCTGGAGTATGGGACTAGGCGACGCAGAGACCCAGTACTTC. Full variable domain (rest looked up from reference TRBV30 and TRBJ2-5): SQTIHQWPATLVQPVGSPLSLECTVEGTSNPNLYWYRQAAGRGLQLLFYSVGIGQISSEVPQNLSASRPQDRQFILSSKKLLLSDSGFYLCAWSMGLGDAETQYFGPGTRLLVL.

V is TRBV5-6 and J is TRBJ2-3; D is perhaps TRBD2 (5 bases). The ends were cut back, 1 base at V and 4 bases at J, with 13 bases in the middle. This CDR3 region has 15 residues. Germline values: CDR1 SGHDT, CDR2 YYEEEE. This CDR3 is CASSLTGMRADTQYF. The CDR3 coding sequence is TGTGCCAGCAGCTTGACGGGTATGAGGGCAGATACGCAGTATTTT.

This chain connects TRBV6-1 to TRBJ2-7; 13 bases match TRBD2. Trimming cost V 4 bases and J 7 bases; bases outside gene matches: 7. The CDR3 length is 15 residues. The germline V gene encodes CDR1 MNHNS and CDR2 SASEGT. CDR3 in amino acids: CASSGGTSGIREQYF. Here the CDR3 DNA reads TGTGCCAGCAGTGGGGGGACTAGCGGGATAAGGGAGCAGTACTTC.

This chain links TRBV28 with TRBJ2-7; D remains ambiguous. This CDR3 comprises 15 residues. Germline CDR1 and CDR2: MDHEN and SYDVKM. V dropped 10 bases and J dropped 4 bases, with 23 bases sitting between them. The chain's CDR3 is CATRPPRASYYEQYF. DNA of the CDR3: TGTGCCACGCGCCCCCCTAGAGCCTCCTATTACGAGCAGTACTTC.

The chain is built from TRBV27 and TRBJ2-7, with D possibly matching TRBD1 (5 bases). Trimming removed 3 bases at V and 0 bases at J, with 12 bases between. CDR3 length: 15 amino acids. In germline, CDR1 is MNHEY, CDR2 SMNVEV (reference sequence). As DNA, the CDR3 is TGTGCCAGCAGTTTGAAGGGGTCAGGCTCCTACGAGCAGTACTTC. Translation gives CASSLKGSGSYEQYF.

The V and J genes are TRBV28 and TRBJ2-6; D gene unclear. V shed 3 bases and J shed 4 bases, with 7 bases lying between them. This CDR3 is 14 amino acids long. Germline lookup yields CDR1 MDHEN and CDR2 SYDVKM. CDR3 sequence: CASSFSAGANVLTF. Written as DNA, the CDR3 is TGTGCCAGCAGTTTTTCCGCCGGGGCCAACGTCCTGACTTTC.

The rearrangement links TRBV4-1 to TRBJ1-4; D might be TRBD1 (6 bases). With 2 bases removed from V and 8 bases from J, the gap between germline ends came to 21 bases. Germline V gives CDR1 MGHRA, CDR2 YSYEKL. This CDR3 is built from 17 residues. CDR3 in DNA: TGCGCCAGCAGCCAAAAAGGGGCAACTGGGGGGGGCGAAAAACTGTTTTTT. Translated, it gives CASSQKGATGGGEKLFF.

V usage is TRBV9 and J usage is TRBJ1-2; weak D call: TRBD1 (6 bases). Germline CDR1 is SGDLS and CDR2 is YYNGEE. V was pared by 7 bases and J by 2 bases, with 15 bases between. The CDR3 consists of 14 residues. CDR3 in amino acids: CASSPGAGNYGYTF. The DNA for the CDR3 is TGTGCCAGCTCGCCGGGGGCAGGCAACTATGGCTACACCTTC.

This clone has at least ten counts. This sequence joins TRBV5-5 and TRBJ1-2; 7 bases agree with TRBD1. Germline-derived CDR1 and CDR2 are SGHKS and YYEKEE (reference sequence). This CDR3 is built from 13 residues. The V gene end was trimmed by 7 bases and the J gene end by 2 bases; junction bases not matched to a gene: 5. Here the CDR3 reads CASADRLNYGYTF. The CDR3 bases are TGTGCCAGCGCGGACAGGCTAAACTATGGCTACACCTTC.

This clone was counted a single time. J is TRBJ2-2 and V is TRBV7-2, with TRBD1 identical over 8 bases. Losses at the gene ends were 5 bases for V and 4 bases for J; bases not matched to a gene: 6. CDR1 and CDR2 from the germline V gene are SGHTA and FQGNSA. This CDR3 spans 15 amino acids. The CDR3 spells CASSPTGGTTGELFF. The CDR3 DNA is TGTGCCAGCAGCCCCACAGGGGGTACCACCGGGGAGCTGTTTTTT.

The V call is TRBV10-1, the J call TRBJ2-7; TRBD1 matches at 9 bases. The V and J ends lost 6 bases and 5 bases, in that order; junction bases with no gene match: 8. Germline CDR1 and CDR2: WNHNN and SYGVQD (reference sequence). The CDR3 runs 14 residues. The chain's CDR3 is CASSVGTGKHEQYF. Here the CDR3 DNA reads TGCGCCAGCAGCGTAGGGACAGGGAAGCACGAGCAGTACTTC.

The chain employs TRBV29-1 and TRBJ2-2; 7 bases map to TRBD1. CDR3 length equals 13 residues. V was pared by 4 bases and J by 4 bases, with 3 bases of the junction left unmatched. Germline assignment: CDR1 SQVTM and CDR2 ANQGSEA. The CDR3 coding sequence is TGCAGCGTTGGACAGGGTTTCACCGGGGAGCTGTTTTTT. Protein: CSVGQGFTGELFF.

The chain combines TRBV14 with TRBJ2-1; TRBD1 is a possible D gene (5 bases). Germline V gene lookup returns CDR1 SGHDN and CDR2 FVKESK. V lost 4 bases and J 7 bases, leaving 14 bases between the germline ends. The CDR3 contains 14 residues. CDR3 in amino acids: CASSLNRNGNEQFF. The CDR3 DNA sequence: TGTGCCAGCAGCCTAAACAGGAATGGGAATGAGCAGTTCTTC.

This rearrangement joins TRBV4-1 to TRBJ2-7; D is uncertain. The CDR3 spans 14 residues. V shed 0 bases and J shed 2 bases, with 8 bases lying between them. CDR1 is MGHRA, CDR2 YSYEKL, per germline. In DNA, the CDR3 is TGCGCCAGCAGCCAAGATACGTTCCCCTACGAGCAGTACTTC. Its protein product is CASSQDTFPYEQYF.

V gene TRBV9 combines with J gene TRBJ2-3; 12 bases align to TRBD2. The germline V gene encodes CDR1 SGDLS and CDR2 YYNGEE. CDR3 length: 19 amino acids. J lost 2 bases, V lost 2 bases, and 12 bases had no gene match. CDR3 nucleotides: TGTGCCAGCAGCGTCATGGGTCTAGGACTAGCGGGGATCACAGATACGCAGTATTTT. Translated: CASSVMGLGLAGITDTQYF.